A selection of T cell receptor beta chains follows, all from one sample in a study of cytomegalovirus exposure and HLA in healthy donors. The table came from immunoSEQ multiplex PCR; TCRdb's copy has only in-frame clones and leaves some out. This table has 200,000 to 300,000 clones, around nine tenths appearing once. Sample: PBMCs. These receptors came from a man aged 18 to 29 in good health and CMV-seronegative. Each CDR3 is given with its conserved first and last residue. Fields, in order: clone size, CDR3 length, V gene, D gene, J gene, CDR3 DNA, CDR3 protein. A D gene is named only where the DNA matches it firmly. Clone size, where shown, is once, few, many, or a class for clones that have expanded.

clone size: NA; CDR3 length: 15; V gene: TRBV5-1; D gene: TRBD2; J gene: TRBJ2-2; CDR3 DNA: TGCGCCAGCAGCTTTCCTAGCGGGGGAGGCGGGGAGCTGTTTTTT; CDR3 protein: CASSFPSGGGGELFF
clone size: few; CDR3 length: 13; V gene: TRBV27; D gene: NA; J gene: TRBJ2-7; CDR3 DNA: TGTGCCAGCAGTTCGATAAGCGGCTACGAGCAGTACTTC; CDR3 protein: CASSSISGYEQYF
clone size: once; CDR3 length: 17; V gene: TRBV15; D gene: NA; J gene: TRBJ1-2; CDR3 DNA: TGTGCCACCAGCAGGCCACTGAAAGGACAGCTCCCCTATGGCTACACCTTC; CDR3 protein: CATSRPLKGQLPYGYTF
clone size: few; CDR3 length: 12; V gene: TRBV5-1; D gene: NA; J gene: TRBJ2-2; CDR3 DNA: TGCGCCAGCAGCTCCCTTCCCGGGGAGCTGTTTTTT; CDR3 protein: CASSSLPGELFF
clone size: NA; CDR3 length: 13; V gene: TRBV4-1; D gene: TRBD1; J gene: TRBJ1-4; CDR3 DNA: TGCGCCAGCAGCCAGCGGACAGGGGAAAAACTGTTTTTT; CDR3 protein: CASSQRTGEKLFF
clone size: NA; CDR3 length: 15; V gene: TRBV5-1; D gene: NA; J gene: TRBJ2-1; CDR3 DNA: TGCGCCAGCAGCGCCGGGACTCAAGCAATGGATGAGCAGTTCTTC; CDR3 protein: CASSAGTQAMDEQFF
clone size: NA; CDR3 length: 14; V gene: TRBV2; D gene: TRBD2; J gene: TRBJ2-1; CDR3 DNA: TGTGCCAGCTACACTAGCGGGAATATCAATGAGCAGTTCTTC; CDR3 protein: CASYTSGNINEQFF
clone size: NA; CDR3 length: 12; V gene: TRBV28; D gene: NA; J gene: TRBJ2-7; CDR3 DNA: TGTGCCAGCAGTTTATACCCGAGAGAGCAGTACTTC; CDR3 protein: CASSLYPREQYF
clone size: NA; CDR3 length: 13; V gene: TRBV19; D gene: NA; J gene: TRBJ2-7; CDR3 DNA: TGTGCCAGGAATAAACAGGGCCGATGGGAGCAGTACTTC; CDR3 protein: CARNKQGRWEQYF
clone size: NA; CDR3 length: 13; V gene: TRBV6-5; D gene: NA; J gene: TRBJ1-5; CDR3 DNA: TGTGCCAGCAGCCCAGGAATTGATCAGCCCCAGCATTTT; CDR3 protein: CASSPGIDQPQHF